These T cell receptor beta chains were read from a single sample in a study of early T cells in non-severe SARS-CoV-2 infection. TCRdb called the 5' RACE reads again in MiXCR, with one record for every CDR3 protein. The sample consists of roughly 80,000 distinct CDR3 sequences, 11% of them appearing once. Sample: whole blood, taken at baseline. Receptors were obtained from an adult who was a healthcare worker with PCR-confirmed SARS-CoV-2 infection or an uninfected control (not recorded which). CDR3s include the opening cysteine and the closing phenylalanine or tryptophan. The order of the fields is CDR3 DNA, CDR3 protein, clone size, CDR3 length, V gene, J gene, D gene. D genes are given only for firm matches. Clone size, where shown, is once, few, many, or a class for clones that have expanded.

TGTGCCAGCAGTCCGGGACAGGGGGCTTTTCAGCCCCAGCATTTT	CASSPGQGAFQPQHF	NA	15	TRBV12-3/TRBV12-4	TRBJ1-5	TRBD1
TGTGCCAGTAGTGAACAAGCGGGGGGGCCACAGTTCTTC	CASSEQAGGPQFF	few	13	TRBV19	TRBJ2-1	TRBD2
TGCAGCGCTTCCCTTCGGGTGAACACTGAAGCTTTCTTT	CSASLRVNTEAFF	NA	13	TRBV29-1	TRBJ1-1	NA
TGCAGCGGGGCGACAGAGATAAACACTGAAGCTTTCTTT	CSGATEINTEAFF	many	13	TRBV29-1	TRBJ1-1	NA
TGTGCCAGCAGCCCGCTAGCGGGGGGCGCAGTGACCCAGTACTTC	CASSPLAGGAVTQYF	many	15	TRBV7-2	TRBJ2-5	TRBD2
TGTGCCAGCAGTCCAGGGGGCCCTGAAGCTTTCTTT	CASSPGGPEAFF	NA	12	TRBV6-2/TRBV6-3	TRBJ1-1	TRBD1
TGTGCCAGCAGTTTAGTAGGAGGGACTGTCGAGCAGTACTTC	CASSLVGGTVEQYF	many	14	TRBV27	TRBJ2-7	NA
TGCAGCGTTGGTACATGGGGGGGCTTTGCAGAGACCCAGTACTTC	CSVGTWGGFAETQYF	many	15	TRBV29-1	TRBJ2-5	NA
TGCAGTGCTAGAGCGATTACCGGGCAAAAAATAGTTAACGCCTACAATGAGCAGTTCTTC	CSARAITGQKIVNAYNEQFF	few	20	TRBV20-1	TRBJ2-1	NA
TGTGCCAGTAGGGTGGGACCCCTCGATTCACCCCTCCACTTT	CASRVGPLDSPLHF	NA	14	TRBV6-6	TRBJ1-6	NA
TGTGCCAGCAGTCGATCCTCAAGGACCGGGGAGCTGTTTTTT	CASSRSSRTGELFF	few	14	TRBV28	TRBJ2-2	NA
TGTGCCAGCAGTTTAGAGGGCTCCTACAATGAGCAGTTCTTC	CASSLEGSYNEQFF	NA	14	TRBV27	TRBJ2-1	NA
TGTGCCAGCAGCTGCAGGGGGGCCACTGAAGCTTTCTTT	CASSCRGATEAFF	few	13	TRBV21-1	TRBJ1-1	NA
TGTGCCAGCAGAAAAGGTGGGGCACAAGAGACCCAGTACTTC	CASRKGGAQETQYF	NA	14	TRBV28	TRBJ2-5	NA
TGTGCCAGCAGTTCCCCCCGACAGGCTACGAACACTGAAGCTTTCTTT	CASSSPRQATNTEAFF	NA	16	TRBV6-5	TRBJ1-1	NA
TGCAGTGCTATAGACTCGGCTCCCGGGGATACGCAGTATTTT	CSAIDSAPGDTQYF	NA	14	TRBV20-1	TRBJ2-3	NA
TGTGCCAGCTCCTACAAAACGGGGGACACAGATACGCAGTATTTT	CASSYKTGDTDTQYF	NA	15	TRBV9	TRBJ2-3	NA
TGCGCCAGCAGCTTGGCCCAGGGAGGCATGAACACTGAAGCTTTCTTT	CASSLAQGGMNTEAFF	many	16	TRBV5-1	TRBJ1-1	NA
TGTGCCAGCCCTACAGGGGACCGGCCTTGGGATTTCAATTCACCCCTCCACTTT	CASPTGDRPWDFNSPLHF	few	18	TRBV9	TRBJ1-6	TRBD1
TGTGCCAGCAGCGGTAGGGCCCGAGGGGAGCAGTACTTC	CASSGRARGEQYF	NA	13	TRBV5-4	TRBJ2-7	NA